These T cell receptor beta chains were read from a single sample in a study of control samples from healthy donors and cancer patients. Measured with immunoSEQ multiplex PCR; TCRdb has only the in-frame clones, and not every one. This sample carries over 75,000 clones, roughly 80% of them seen once, and the ten largest clones take approximately 20%. Sequencing was carried out using blood. The receptor set was obtained from a man aged 25-45 years in good health. Both conserved end residues are part of each CDR3. D genes are given only for firm matches. Clone sizes are given selectively: once, few, many, or a class where the clone is expanded.

TRBJ1-3	-	TRBV2	TRBD1	CASIFRQGSGNTIYF	TGTGCCAGCATATTCAGACAGGGCTCTGGAAACACCATATATTTT
TRBJ1-1	-	TRBV29-1	-	CSVVYDTEAFF	TGCAGCGTTGTCTACGACACTGAAGCTTTCTTT
TRBJ2-5	once	TRBV6-5	-	CASGEEETQYF	TGTGCCAGCGGGGAGGAGGAGACCCAGTACTTC
TRBJ2-5	-	TRBV9	-	CASSVVGAGETQYF	TGTGCCAGCAGCGTAGTCGGGGCCGGGGAGACCCAGTACTTC
TRBJ1-3	-	TRBV9	TRBD1	CASSVNGDRGFLSGNTIYF	TGTGCCAGCAGCGTAAATGGAGACAGGGGCTTTCTCTCTGGAAACACCATATATTTT
TRBJ1-5	-	TRBV19	-	CASSISTSSGPQHF	TGTGCCAGTAGTATATCGACCAGCTCAGGGCCCCAGCATTTT
TRBJ1-1	-	TRBV11-2	-	CASSLRGDGEAFF	TGTGCCAGCAGCTTACGCGGGGACGGTGAAGCTTTCTTT
TRBJ2-1	-	TRBV6-1	-	CASSERAGKYNEQFF	TGTGCCAGCAGTGAAAGGGCAGGCAAGTACAATGAGCAGTTCTTC
TRBJ1-2	-	TRBV10-2	-	CASSEQLYGYTF	TGCGCCAGCAGTGAACAGCTCTATGGCTACACCTTC
TRBJ1-5	-	TRBV6-6	TRBD1	CASSHPTGSGSNQPQHF	TGTGCCAGCAGTCACCCGACAGGGAGTGGCAGCAATCAGCCCCAGCATTTT
TRBJ2-7	-	TRBV7-9	TRBD1	CASSFKGGPNEQYF	TGTGCCAGCAGCTTTAAAGGGGGCCCTAACGAGCAGTACTTC
TRBJ1-3	-	TRBV9	-	CASSVDGNTIYF	TGTGCCAGCAGCGTTGATGGAAACACCATATATTTT
TRBJ2-2	-	TRBV19	TRBD2	CASTLSSGGYTGELFF	TGTGCCAGTACCCTATCTAGCGGGGGGTACACCGGGGAGCTGTTTTTT
TRBJ2-2	-	TRBV14	TRBD1	CASSLIRRTGGGTGELFF	TGTGCCAGCAGCCTTATACGACGGACAGGGGGCGGTACCGGGGAGCTGTTTTTT
TRBJ1-1	-	TRBV6-5	-	CASSYGGDTEAFF	TGTGCCAGCAGTTATGGGGGCGACACTGAAGCTTTCTTT
TRBJ2-5	-	TRBV5-6	-	CASSLVPGPEGQYF	TGTGCCAGCAGCTTGGTTCCCGGGCCTGAGGGCCAGTACTTC
TRBJ1-1	-	TRBV28	-	CASSSVYTEAFF	TGTGCCAGCTCCTCGGTCTACACTGAAGCTTTCTTT
TRBJ2-3	-	TRBV5-4	-	CASSSPDFHTDTQYF	TGTGCCAGCAGCTCGCCGGACTTCCACACAGATACGCAGTATTTT
TRBJ2-7	-	TRBV21-1	-	CASSNPGGLYEQYF	TGTGCCAGCAGCAATCCAGGGGGGCTCTACGAGCAGTACTTC
TRBJ2-6	-	TRBV7-9	TRBD1	CASSPDREWGRGANVLTF	TGTGCCAGCAGCCCAGACAGGGAATGGGGTCGTGGGGCCAACGTCCTGACTTTC
TRBJ2-5	-	TRBV7-6	TRBD2	CASSLIFGTSGGQETQYF	TGTGCCAGCAGCTTAATCTTTGGGACTAGCGGGGGCCAAGAGACCCAGTACTTC
TRBJ2-7	-	TRBV13	-	CASSLGGEGRVHEQYF	TGTGCCAGCAGCTTAGGAGGGGAAGGAAGGGTACACGAGCAGTACTTC
TRBJ2-2	few	TRBV6-5	-	CATYYPGPVGGELFF	TGTGCCACCTACTACCCGGGACCGGTAGGCGGGGAGCTGTTTTTT
TRBJ1-6	-	TRBV28	-	CASSRWESSPLHF	TGTGCCAGCAGTAGGTGGGAGAGTTCACCCCTCCACTTT
TRBJ1-5	-	TRBV27	TRBD1	CASSRGTGLNQPQHF	TGTGCCAGCAGTCGGGGGACAGGGCTCAATCAGCCCCAGCATTTT
TRBJ1-4	-	TRBV4-1	-	CASSQEGSGNNEKLFF	TGCGCCAGCAGCCAAGAAGGGAGCGGGAATAATGAAAAACTGTTTTTT
TRBJ1-3	-	TRBV9	-	CASSPASGNTIYF	TGTGCCAGCAGCCCGGCCTCTGGAAACACCATATATTTT
TRBJ2-2	-	TRBV7-3	TRBD1	CASSQHDRATSGELFF	TGTGCCAGCAGCCAACATGACAGGGCCACGTCGGGGGAGCTGTTTTTT
TRBJ2-7	-	TRBV6-5	-	CASRVYLAYEQYF	TGTGCCAGCAGGGTATATCTTGCCTACGAGCAGTACTTC
TRBJ1-5	-	TRBV5-1	-	CASSLAAGVGQPQHF	TGCGCCAGCAGCTTGGCTGCAGGGGTTGGCCAGCCCCAGCATTTT
TRBJ1-1	-	TRBV5-1	-	CASSLGTENTEAFF	TGCGCCAGCAGCTTGGGTACGGAGAACACTGAAGCTTTCTTT
TRBJ2-3	-	TRBV30	-	CAWSRVGTDTQYF	TGTGCCTGGAGTCGGGTAGGCACAGATACGCAGTATTTT
TRBJ1-1	few	TRBV10-1	TRBD1	CASSERTGGEAFF	TGCGCCAGCAGTGAACGGACAGGGGGCGAGGCTTTCTTT
TRBJ2-6	-	TRBV25-1	TRBD1	CASSKGQGVWANVLTF	TGTGCCAGCAGTAAAGGACAGGGGGTCTGGGCCAACGTCCTGACTTTC
TRBJ1-2	-	TRBV6-5	TRBD1	CASSSYGQEFYGYTF	TGTGCCAGCAGTTCCTACGGACAGGAGTTCTATGGCTACACCTTC
TRBJ1-2	-	TRBV28	-	CASSRSPDYGYTF	TGTGCCAGTTCCCGATCACCCGACTATGGCTACACCTTC
TRBJ1-2	-	TRBV6-5	-	CASLGTWGGDGYTF	TGTGCCAGCTTGGGGACCTGGGGTGGCGATGGCTACACCTTC
TRBJ2-3	-	TRBV6-4	TRBD2	CASSRSGGTDTQYF	TGTGCCAGCAGTCGTAGCGGGGGCACAGATACGCAGTATTTT
TRBJ2-2	-	TRBV4-1	-	CASSQEGLQTGELFF	TGCGCCAGCAGCCAAGAGGGACTCCAAACCGGGGAGCTGTTTTTT
TRBJ2-2	-	TRBV30	-	CACHRAPNTGELFF	TGTGCCTGCCACCGGGCCCCGAACACCGGGGAGCTGTTTTTT
TRBJ1-5	once	TRBV19	-	CASTGLNQPQHF	TGTGCCAGTACCGGGCTAAATCAGCCCCAGCATTTT
TRBJ2-3	few	TRBV19	-	CASTPQGKGTDTQYF	TGTGCCAGTACCCCACAGGGAAAGGGCACAGATACGCAGTATTTT
TRBJ1-1	-	TRBV11-2	TRBD1	CASSPITQGRNTEAFF	TGTGCCAGCAGCCCTATAACACAGGGGCGGAACACTGAAGCTTTCTTT
TRBJ1-6	few	TRBV2	TRBD1	CASSRDRVDSPLHF	TGTGCCAGCAGCCGGGACAGGGTTGATTCACCCCTCCACTTT
TRBJ1-2	-	TRBV19	-	CASSIGEGTYGYTF	TGTGCCAGTAGTATCGGGGAGGGAACCTATGGCTACACCTTC